This T cell receptor (beta chain) was captured by sequencing in a study of OX40 agonist ivuxolimab in advanced cancers. Concerning the study at large: Ivuxolimab was an agonistic, fully human IgG2 monoclonal antibody directed against OX40 (CD134), a costimulatory receptor. The dose-escalation cohort was about 83% male with a mean age of about 58 years, ranging from 23 to 79. The purpose of peripheral TCRbeta sequencing was to test whether ivuxolimab changed TCR sequence diversity and led to clonal T-cell expansion. Three dose-escalation patients achieved partial responses, one with hepatocellular carcinoma and two with cutaneous melanoma. The monotherapy dose-escalation portion (N of about 50 patients) of the phase I ivuxolimab trial is reported in the paper. Patients were allowed to have had prior anti-PD-1, anti-PD-L1 or anti-CTLA-4 therapy, and approximately 40% of the dose-escalation patients had been treated with checkpoint inhibitors. Among the roughly 52 dose-escalation patients, about 19 had hepatocellular carcinoma, 15 or so melanoma, 9 renal cell carcinoma and 9 head and neck cancer. Intravenous ivuxolimab was administered to patients every 2 weeks at six dose levels: 0.01, 0.1, 0.3, 1.5, 3 and 10 mg/kg. Overall study outcomes, separate from this receptor: At doses of 0.1 to 3.0 mg/kg, clonal expansion of both CD4+ and CD8+ blood T cells was observed from baseline to week 6. Low levels of normalized T-cell clonal expansion were also shown by some nonresponding patients. After ivuxolimab, more expanded clones were found on average in CD8+ T cells than in CD4+ T cells. Partial responders in the 0.1-3.0 mg/kg groups had among the lowest normalized peripheral clonal expansion, especially among CD8+ T cells. The antigen specificity of the peripheral T cells that underwent clonal expansion was not determined.

The CDR3 covers 15 residues, taking in both the cysteine and the phenylalanine. Only CDR3 DNA is held: 45 bases, read in frame from base 1. The germline V gene sets CDR1 to MNHEY and CDR2 to SVGAGI. After removal of 5 bases from V and 5 bases from J, the junction retains 10 bases not matched to a gene. The trial excluded patients who had a history of autoimmune disease or who were on systemic immunosuppression. In every dose cohort, peripheral blood was drawn for TCR sequencing at baseline, cycle 4 day 1, and cycle 7 day 1. Samples were obtained from an open-label, multicenter, first-in-human phase I dose-escalation trial of ivuxolimab. The trial enrolled adults with locally advanced or metastatic head and neck squamous cell, hepatocellular, melanoma or renal cell carcinoma. Before TCR sequencing, CD4+ T cells and CD8+ T cells from peripheral blood were sorted into separate populations. Details on this clone: What this receptor recognizes is not known. Per-nucleotide qualities are absent, and no much larger clonotype sits a single base away.

Genomic DNA was isolated from the sorted cells so that the TCRbeta CDR3 region could be sequenced. The immunoSEQ Assay was used for sequencing of TCRbeta CDR3 regions. TCRdb's version of the immuneACCESS table is confined to in-frame rearrangements and falls short of the full clone set. An unresolved V gene accounts for under half of the shortfall where checked; the remainder is of unknown origin. Within this sample are approximately 75,000 clones, with about nine tenths of them counted one time only. The ten largest clonotypes hold more than 0.3% of the sample. Here the sequenced sample was CD4+ or CD8+ T cells sorted from blood, taken in a trial of the OX40 agonist ivuxolimab. The sequence was obtained from an adult with an advanced solid tumor such as melanoma, head and neck, liver or kidney cancer. Recombination connected TRBV6-5 to TRBJ2-7; 9 nucleotides in the junction match TRBD1. The encoded CDR3 is CASSRTGGNWDEQYF. The bases read TGTGCCAGCAGTCGAACAGGGGGCAATTGGGACGAGCAGTACTTC.